The following is a T cell receptor (beta chain) sequence with its context. This entry belongs to a study of T cell changes during pregnancy in multiple sclerosis. Looked up from germline, CDR1 is SGHAT and CDR2 is FQNNGV. CDR3 size: 14 residues. Trimming stripped 4 bases from V and 8 bases from J, with 17 bases between. Assay used: immunoSEQ multiplex PCR; TCRdb lists only in-frame clones, some missing. The sample lists 78,000 or so clones, roughly nine tenths occurring once. The specimen comprised peripheral blood, sampled before pregnancy. The TCR comes from a female donor with multiple sclerosis, enrolled in a pregnancy study. The rearrangement joins TRBV11-2 to TRBJ1-2, with D maybe TRBD1 (6 bases). The CDR3 DNA sequence: TGTGCCAGCAGCTCCACGGGACAACCTAGGGGCTACACCTTC. Its translation: CASSSTGQPRGYTF.